This TCR beta chain was sequenced for a study of T cells in Graves' hyperthyroidism and ophthalmopathy. Enrolled ophthalmopathy patients presented with a Clinical Activity Score of at least 3, a NOSPECS grade of at least 4, and disease duration under 3 months. Uncontrolled infection, other autoimmune disease, pregnancy or lactation disqualified patients from enrolment. Cells are PBMCs isolated from about 10 ml of fresh blood. Unmatched junction bases numbered 8, after V lost 6 bases and J lost 0 bases. Per the germline V gene, CDR1 is MDHEN and CDR2 is SYDVKM. CDR3 length: 17 amino acids. TCR beta CDR3 regions were amplified from RNA transcripts. The primer set for the first-round RT-PCR of the TCR CDR3 was HTBI. TCRdb itself ran the multiplex PCR reads through MiXCR, one entry per CDR3 protein. Of over 400,000 distinct CDR3 sequences detected, around a fifth appear once; the ten largest clones hold under 55%.

The rearrangement uses TRBV28 and TRBJ1-6, with 7 bases that match TRBD1. The source is an older woman with Graves' ophthalmopathy. The sequenced sample consisted of blood. The CDR3 nucleotides are TGTGCCAGCAGCTTCCTGGACAGGAGCTCCTATAATTCACCCCTCCACTTT. The encoded protein is CASSFLDRSSYNSPLHF.